This T cell receptor (beta chain) was sequenced for a study of cytomegalovirus exposure and HLA in healthy donors listed by TCRdb under 2017. For context, the study as a whole: An earlier analysis of 587 of the donors reported under 300 Gb of sequence data and 100 million to 120 million unique TCR beta sequences obtained from about 170 million T cells. To predict cytomegalovirus infection status, the study combined high-throughput TCR immunosequencing, statistical association of individual TCRs with disease status, and machine learning. An earlier analysis of approximately 640 of the donors applied high-throughput TCR beta sequencing to assess whether each TCR beta V gene segment acted as functional or pseudogenic. Among the roughly 400 genotyped donors, around 81% belonged to the genetic ancestry cluster associated with self-reported Caucasian donors. A few DR-DQ haplotypes were treated as single units for association and clustering because of strong linkage in the cohort. Donor age, sex, ethnicity and CMV serostatus were compiled alongside the repertoire data. The later analysis used no new phenotypic data to find candidate immune exposures, relying instead on TCR beta sequences and their occurrence across donors. To study patterns of TCR occurrence, a later analysis re-analyzed previously published TCR beta repertoires from 666 donors and added high-resolution HLA genotyping. HLA typing included class I and class II loci at four-digit resolution. An early release that covered roughly 600 HLA-typed donors contained around 330 gigabases of sequencing data and tens of millions of unique TCR sequences. Along with the approximately 600-subject first cohort, a separate validation cohort of over a hundred different subjects was used. Among about 390 genotyped donors of the cohort, an average of around 240,000 unique TCR beta nucleotide sequences were sequenced per donor, roughly 18% of them non-productive. The number of typed donors differed by locus: roughly 620-630 for A, B, C, DRB1 and DQB1; some 500 for DQA1; approximately 600 for DPA1; and roughly 450 for DPB1. The study was designed to test whether signatures of past pathogen exposure could be identified by cataloging public T cell receptors. In a later genetic analysis, genome-wide SNP genotypes for about three fifths of the roughly 670 donors were used, and that subset was treated as a discovery cohort. All discovery cohort repertoires had been generated on a single sequencing platform. The study profiled the T cell repertoires of around 700 subjects by immunosequencing and related them to cytomegalovirus serostatus. The investigation overall reported the following: In a later analysis, several top co-occurrence clusters were reported to appear linked to parvovirus B19, influenza, CMV and Epstein-Barr virus. CMV serostatus was the only immune exposure information available for the cohort. In a later analysis, around 15,000 TCR beta sequences were associated with specific HLA alleles at a false discovery rate of 0.05. Broadly in line with IMGT annotations, most TCR beta V segments showed up in productive rearrangements about 87% or about 30% of the time in an earlier analysis of some 590 of the donors. Because counts were too low, about 18 rarely observed V segments, including chromosome 9 orphons, were excluded from the earlier analysis of some 540 of the donors. A further reported finding was that TCR beta sequences accurately predicted the HLA-A and HLA-B alleles for most subjects in the first cohort. When HLA alleles, especially DR and DQ, strongly co-occurred, attributing TCR associations to individual alleles was difficult. Compared with equally common non-associated chains, HLA-associated TCR beta chains in a later analysis were more clonally expanded and had lower generation probabilities. The cohort was sequenced for TCR beta chains only, and without alpha or paired-chain data the features that could be detected were limited. Some IMGT-functional V segments, including TRBV6-2 and TRBV6-3, could not be distinguished by the 87-base-pair reads and were therefore excluded. In both the original and validation cohorts, the classifier was reported to diagnose cytomegalovirus status with high specificity and sensitivity. In vitro tests confirmed that a few of the cytomegalovirus-associated TCR beta chains recognize cytomegalovirus antigens. A group of highly shared sequence variants was considered likely to be a technical artifact of the sequencing pipeline. According to the authors, the approach could potentially be generalized to other disease states and immunological phenotypes. According to a later analysis, most CMV-associated TCR beta chains appeared to be HLA-restricted, and the HLA associations seemed to be driven largely by CMV exposure. A later genetic analysis reported fewer N-insertions in productive TCRs among donors in an Asian-associated ancestry cluster than the roughly 700-donor mean. In the study, around 150 TCR beta chains were listed as associated with cytomegalovirus. Across donors, most TCR sequences were observed very rarely, whereas some public TCRs were present in many individuals. Presence/absence analyses assumed roughly uniform sequencing depth across donors, an assumption that may not hold. Because HLA typing was unavailable for some donors at each locus, only the typed subset was used in association tests. Correlated functional status among segregating V segments might reflect linkage disequilibrium, but an unknown experimental factor could not be ruled out. In a later analysis, TCR association rates were found to vary across HLA loci, with the most associated TCRs seen for DRB1 alleles and the fewest for HLA-C alleles. An association between a missense DCLRE1C variant and V-gene and J-gene trimming of TCR beta chains was found in a later genetic analysis and replicated in an independent cohort.

From its cysteine to its phenylalanine, the CDR3 spans 14 amino acids. Only the CDR3 DNA is retained, 42 bases long and in frame from the first base. CDR1 KGHSH and CDR2 LQKENI were looked up in the germline V gene. The germline V end is reduced by 3 bases and the J end by 5 bases; junction bases left unmatched: 4. Libraries were built with the immunoSEQ multiplex PCR assay. For the multiplex PCR, a mixture combining 60 forward primers for TCR Vbeta segments and 13 reverse primers for TCR Jbeta segments was used. The CDR3 region of rearranged TCR beta genes was amplified from genomic DNA by a multiplex PCR assay. Amplified TCR beta libraries were sequenced as 87-base-pair reads on the Illumina HiSeq System. From the authors' description of their analysis: A later analysis counted tens of millions of unique TCR beta chains across the 700 or so repertoires, and some 11 million of these chains were shared by at least two donors. A nearest-neighbor algorithm error-corrected the raw reads and collapsed the reads into unique sequences, merging closely related sequences to remove PCR and sequencing errors. CDR3 sequences were aligned to IMGT reference sequences to assign V, D and J gene segments. For a sequence to be retained, at least a six-nucleotide match to both a V gene segment and a J gene segment was required. A rearrangement was called productive if the CDR3 had no stop codons and remained in frame with V and J, and every other rearrangement was called non-productive. CDR3 was defined by IMGT convention, running from the second conserved V-encoded cysteine to the conserved J-encoded phenylalanine. The earlier analysis of 500 to 600 of the donors excluded sequences that lacked an unambiguous match to a single V gene segment. An earlier analysis of 500 to 600 of the donors classified V segments as functional when productive rearrangements were above 56.7% and as segregating when the standard deviation between donors was above 5%. A statistical classification framework was built to diagnose cytomegalovirus status from the catalog of TCR beta chain sequences. V and J gene assignment, in a later analysis, came from comparing TCR nucleotide sequences with IMGT/GENE-DB human TR gene sequences. A later analysis assigned CDR3 sequences and most-parsimonious VDJ recombination scenarios with the TCRdist pipeline. In a later analysis, every TCR beta chain was defined by the combination of its CDR3 amino acid sequence and its V-gene family, and reads without a unique V-gene family were dropped. A later analysis removed several hundred highly shared, low-generation-probability nucleotide sequences to deal with suspected cross-contamination and a sequencing artifact. A later analysis calculated a clonal expansion index for each public chain from normalized within-repertoire ranks of inferred template counts. Generation probabilities in a later analysis came from a VDJ recombination model fitted to out-of-frame rearrangements, and those results were checked against IGoR. A later analysis scored TCR-TCR, TCR-HLA and TCR-CMV co-occurrence with hypergeometric tests, applying a repertoire-size bias correction to TCR pairs. A later analysis estimated false discovery rates by permuting HLA or CMV assignments 20 times. In a later analysis, co-occurring TCRs were grouped with DBSCAN, and TCRdist sequence similarity was added when clustering was performed within HLA-allele-positive subsets. Repertoires with fewer than 30,000 or more than 120,000 public chains were left out of co-occurrence clustering, as were a handful of repertoires with anomalous nucleotide sharing. TCRdb mirrors the immuneACCESS table, restricted to in-frame sequences. Some clones are absent from its copies; in checked studies, under half trace to an unresolved V gene, and the reason for the others is unknown. The DNA was the basis for D and trimming; V, J and clone size are from that table. This sample's table carries 75,000 to 85,000 clones. 0.45% to 0.7% of the sample rests with the top ten.

With regard to this clone: What antigen it recognizes has not been identified.

In total, 500 to 700 healthy bone marrow donors made up the cohort. At the time of sampling, every cohort member was nominally healthy, though immune exposures that went unrecorded were likely present. The donor tested CMV seronegative, placing the donor among the 350 or so seronegative members of the cohort. A peripheral blood sample was provided by each donor, and peripheral blood mononuclear cells were used for TCR beta sequencing. Genomic DNA extraction from the blood cell samples was performed with the Qiagen DNeasy Blood Extraction Kit. The receptor's source is a man over 45 in good health and CMV-seronegative. What was sequenced was PBMCs. The sequence joins TRBV18 to TRBJ2-1; TRBD2 matches 7 bases in the middle. DNA sequence: TGTGCCAGCTCACCCTCGCGGGGGAACAATGAGCAGTTCTTC. This sequence encodes CASSPSRGNNEQFF.